The 26 T cell receptor beta chains reported below all come from one sample, sequenced in a study of regulatory T cells in long-lasting Graves disease. Both iRepertoire HTBI primers and Arm-PCR of CDR3 regions were used to build the TCR beta libraries. In TCRdb, the multiplex PCR reads were re-called with MiXCR into one record per CDR3 protein. The repertoire holds some 250,000 distinct CDR3 sequences, with about 20% as singletons. The time point: newly diagnosed GD, antithyroid drugs for less than 3 months. Extracted PBMC RNA gave rise to the TCR library. The data also belong to a second study, concerning T cells in Graves' hyperthyroidism and ophthalmopathy.

The sample consisted of peripheral blood mononuclear cells (PBMCs), taken at new diagnosis, from a patient treated with antithyroid drugs. The receptors stem from a woman under 40 with Graves disease.

The rearrangement joins TRBV12-3 or TRBV12-4 to TRBJ2-1, with unresolved D. V was cut by 6 bases and J by 9 bases, with 15 bases left in between. This CDR3 contains 13 residues. The CDR3 DNA reads as TGTGCCAGCAGCCCACCGTCGGGTAGTGAGCAGTTCTTC. This codes for CASSPPSGSEQFF.

The chain employs TRBV6-1 and TRBJ1-6, with 11 bases aligning to TRBD1. The CDR3 consists of 16 residues. Germline lookup yields CDR1 MNHNS and CDR2 SASEGT. After removal of 0 bases from V and 12 bases from J, the junction contained 7 bases not matched to a gene. CDR3 amino acids: CASSEASGTGGEPLHF. CDR3 DNA: TGTGCCAGCAGTGAAGCCTCCGGGACAGGGGGAGAACCCCTCCACTTT.

This clonotype has at least ten counts. This CDR3 reads CASLLSGGDNEQFF. Here the CDR3 DNA reads TGTGCCAGCCTGCTTAGCGGGGGGGATAATGAGCAGTTCTTC. This sequence joins TRBV6-1 and TRBJ2-1, with 11 bases matching TRBD2. The CDR3 has 14 residues. V lost 8 bases to trimming and J lost 7 bases; unmatched junction nucleotides: 7. The germline CDR1 and CDR2 sequences are MNHNS and SASEGT.

This clonotype was found many times. CDR3 protein: CSARVSVAQETQYF. Written as DNA, the CDR3 is TGCAGTGCTAGAGTTTCGGTGGCCCAGGAGACCCAGTACTTC. V gene TRBV20-1 combines with J gene TRBJ2-5; D gene unclear. The length of the CDR3 is 14 residues. Trimming removed 1 base from V and 5 bases from J, with 14 bases in between. Looked up from germline, CDR1 is DFQATT and CDR2 is SNEGSKA (reference sequence).

There are many counts of this clonotype. The genes are TRBV19 and TRBJ1-1, with D unresolved. The CDR3 totals 14 residues. The ends were cut back, 0 bases at V and 2 bases at J, with 7 bases in the middle. Per the germline V gene, CDR1 is LNHDA and CDR2 is SQIVND (reference sequence). The CDR3 reads CASSIDASNTEAFF. CDR3 sequence (DNA): TGTGCCAGTAGTATAGATGCGAGTAACACTGAAGCTTTCTTT. The full variable domain, its missing parts supplied by reference TRBV19 and TRBJ1-1, is DGGITQSPKYLFRKEGQNVTLSCEQNLNHDAMYWYRQDPGQGLRLIYYSQIVNDFQKGDIAEGYSVSREKKESFPLTVTSAQKNPTAFYLCASSIDASNTEAFFGQGTRLTVV.

This clonotype was recorded many times. The chain employs TRBV5-6 and TRBJ2-7; 10 bases fit TRBD1. The CDR3 contains 14 residues. V was pared by 7 bases and J by 4 bases, with 8 bases of the junction left unmatched. Looked up from germline, CDR1 is SGHDT and CDR2 is YYEEEE. The CDR3 bases are TGTGCCAGCTCTCCGGGACAGGGGAAATACGAGCAGTACTTC. Its translation is CASSPGQGKYEQYF.

On this clonotype: This could be a read error, since a much larger clone is one nucleotide away. V and J are TRBV10-3 and TRBJ1-2, with 8 bases fitting TRBD1. Germline CDR1 reads ENHRY; CDR2 reads SYGVKD. J gave up 10 bases and V 4 bases, and 8 bases lay outside the gene matches. The CDR3 has 13 residues. Here the CDR3 reads CAISVGAGGLYTF. The CDR3 bases are TGTGCCATCAGTGTGGGGGCAGGGGGCCTCTACACCTTC.

The sample holds many counts of this clonotype. CDR3 sequence: CSASEYHEQYF. In DNA, the CDR3 is TGCAGTGCTAGTGAGTACCACGAGCAGTACTTC. The gene calls are TRBV20-1 and TRBJ2-7; D unclear. Trimming took off 3 bases at V and 5 bases at J, with 8 bases between the two ends. Germline-derived CDR1 and CDR2 are DFQATT and SNEGSKA (reference sequence). This CDR3 is 11 amino acids long.

The table lists this clonotype with many counts. The chain carries TRBV18 and TRBJ1-1; 11 bases are a match to TRBD1. Germline assignment: CDR1 KGHSH and CDR2 LQKENI. V gave up 8 bases and J gave up 7 bases; unmatched junction bases: 6. The CDR3 is 13 residues long. The CDR3 region is CASRMGQGGEAFF. The CDR3 bases are TGTGCCAGCCGGATGGGACAGGGGGGTGAAGCTTTCTTT.

This clonotype was detected a few times. The gene calls are TRBV7-9 and TRBJ2-7; D perhaps matches TRBD1 (5 bases). Trimming removed 5 bases from V and 3 bases from J, with 14 bases in between. This CDR3 has 14 residues. From germline, CDR1 is SEHNR and CDR2 FQNEAQ (reference sequence). Here the CDR3 DNA reads TGTGCCAGCAGCCCCGAGGACATTTTCTACGAGCAGTACTTC. This gives the protein CASSPEDIFYEQYF. The variable domain in full, completed from reference TRBV7-9 and TRBJ2-7, reads DTGVSQNPRHKITKRGQNVTFRCDPISEHNRLYWYRQTLGQGPEFLTYFQNEAQLEKSRLLSDRFSAERPKGSFSTLEIQRTEQGDSAMYLCASSPEDIFYEQYFGPGTRLTVT.

Of note for this clonotype: A much larger clone differs from this one at a single base, so this may be a read error. The CDR3 region has the DNA TGTGCTAGCAGCGTTATAGCGGGGCCCGGACAAGAGACCCAGTACTTC. Translating gives CASSVIAGPGQETQYF. The rearrangement joins TRBV7-7 to TRBJ2-5; TRBD2 aligns across 8 bases. This CDR3 has 16 residues. Germline CDR1 reads SSHAT; CDR2 reads FNYEAQ (reference sequence). The whole variable domain, filled in from reference TRBV7-7 and TRBJ2-5, reads GAGVSQSPRYKVTKRGQDVTLRCDPISSHATLYWYQQALGQGPEFLTYFNYEAQPDKSGLPSDRFSAERPEGSISTLTIQRTEQRDSAMYRCASSVIAGPGQETQYFGPGTRLLVL.

A word on this clonotype: The likely explanation is a read error, given a far larger clone one base away. The genes are TRBV11-2 and TRBJ2-5; D may correspond to TRBD1 or TRBD2 (6 bases each). The CDR3 is 15 amino acids. From germline, CDR1 is SGHAT and CDR2 FQNNGV. CDR3 amino acids: CASRRDRQVQGTQYF. CDR3 bases: TGTGCCAGCAGGCGGGATCGACAGGTACAAGGGACCCAGTACTTC.

This clonotype was counted between two and nine times. Since a far larger clone is one base different, this is likely a read error. J is TRBJ2-1 and V is TRBV7-9, with D tentatively TRBD2 (5 bases). The CDR3 spans 15 residues. Per the germline V gene, CDR1 is SEHNR and CDR2 is FQNEAQ (reference sequence). With 4 bases removed from V and 10 bases from J, the gap between germline ends came to 20 bases. This CDR3 reads CASSSARGDTYEQFF. As DNA, the CDR3 is TGTGCCAGCAGCTCTGCCCGGGGAGATACCTACGAGCAGTTCTTC.

The chain links TRBV5-6 to TRBJ1-2; 8 bases map to TRBD1. Looked up from germline, CDR1 is SGHDT and CDR2 is YYEEEE. This CDR3 comprises 14 residues. V gave up 4 bases and J gave up 10 bases; unmatched junction bases: 12. CDR3 nucleotide sequence: TGTGCCAGCAGCATAGGACAGGGAGTAGATTCCTACACCTTC. It is translated as CASSIGQGVDSYTF.

This clonotype was picked up a small number of times. The chain couples TRBV14 to TRBJ1-2, with D tentatively TRBD1 (5 bases). CDR3 length equals 14 residues. V gave up 4 bases and J gave up 8 bases, with 17 bases separating them. The germline CDR1 and CDR2 sequences are SGHDN and FVKESK. DNA of the CDR3: TGTGCCAGCAGCCCCACGACAGCCCAGGGCGGCTACACCTTC. This codes for CASSPTTAQGGYTF.

The V gene is TRBV19, the J gene TRBJ1-1; D might be TRBD1 (5 bases). Germline-derived CDR1 and CDR2 are LNHDA and SQIVND (reference sequence). The length of the CDR3 is 13 residues. Trimming stripped 7 bases from V and 4 bases from J, with 13 bases between. The CDR3 here is CASTRQSITEAFF. Here the CDR3 DNA reads TGTGCCAGTACCAGACAGAGCATCACTGAAGCTTTCTTT.

About this clonotype itself: A much larger clone lies a single base off, so this may be a read error. The chain is built from TRBV29-1 and TRBJ1-1, with 11 bases fitting TRBD1. The CDR3 spans 14 residues. Per the germline V gene, CDR1 is SQVTM and CDR2 is ANQGSEA. CDR3 sequence: CSYRDRGMNTGAFF. CDR3 nucleotides: TGCAGCTACCGGGACAGGGGGATGAACACTGGAGCTTTCTTT.

This clonotype was detected many times. The chain is built from TRBV7-9 and TRBJ1-2; 8 nucleotides line up with TRBD1. CDR3 length: 16 amino acids. V was pared by 1 base and J by 3 bases, with 7 bases of the junction left unmatched. Per the germline V gene, CDR1 is SEHNR and CDR2 is FQNEAQ (reference sequence). CDR3 sequence (DNA): TGTGCCAGCAGCTTAGAGACAGGGGTTTCATACTATGGCTACACCTTC. Translating gives CASSLETGVSYYGYTF.

In its sample, this clonotype was seen many times. A much more abundant neighbour one base away suggests this may be a read error. The chain carries TRBV6-2 or TRBV6-3 and TRBJ2-3; D unclear. This CDR3 is 11 amino acids long. The germline gives CDR1 MNHEY, CDR2 SVGEGT. V lost 6 bases and J 4 bases, leaving 5 bases between the germline ends. This CDR3 reads CASSPADTQYF. CDR3 coding DNA: TGTGCCAGCAGCCCGGCAGATACGCAGTATTTT.

The chain combines TRBV10-1 with TRBJ1-6; perhaps TRBD1 as D (6 bases). This CDR3 has 13 amino acids. V was cut by 6 bases and J by 8 bases, with 11 bases left in between. Germline CDR1 reads WNHNN; CDR2 reads SYGVQD (reference sequence). For the CDR3, the DNA is TGCGCCAGCAGCGGAAGGGGGGATTCACCCCTCCACTTT. It specifies CASSGRGDSPLHF.

This clonotype showed up many times. The chain combines TRBV6-1 with TRBJ1-2; tentatively, D is TRBD1 (5 bases). V lost 8 bases, J lost 6 bases, and 13 bases lay in between. CDR1 and CDR2 from the germline V gene are MNHNS and SASEGT. The CDR3 has 12 residues. The DNA for the CDR3 is TGTGCCAGCCGTACAGGATCGGATGGCTACACCTTC. Translation: CASRTGSDGYTF.

This clonotype has at least ten counts. The chain is built from TRBV5-4 and TRBJ2-1; D unclear. CDR1 is SGHNT and CDR2 is YYREEE in the germline V gene (reference sequence). The CDR3 totals 12 residues. The germline V and J ends were trimmed by 2 bases and 6 bases, with 6 bases remaining between them. Here the CDR3 reads CASSLRLNEQFF. DNA for the CDR3: TGTGCCAGCAGCTTAAGACTCAATGAGCAGTTCTTC.

This clonotype has a count of ten or more. The gene calls are TRBV7-9 and TRBJ1-6, with D tentatively TRBD1 (6 bases). This CDR3 has 14 amino acids. The V gene's germline CDR1 is SEHNR and CDR2 FQNEAQ (reference sequence). V was shortened by 7 bases and J by 9 bases, with 16 bases between the two germline ends. This chain's CDR3 is CASTGRGPGSPLHF. The CDR3 bases are TGTGCCAGCACCGGACGGGGGCCGGGTTCACCCCTCCACTTT.

This clonotype occurred many times. The chain combines TRBV6-1 with TRBJ1-2; no clear D. Trimming took off 1 base at V and 4 bases at J, with 10 bases between the two ends. CDR1 and CDR2 from the germline V gene are MNHNS and SASEGT. The CDR3 is made up of 14 amino acids. The CDR3 nucleotides read TGTGCCAGCAGTGAAGGCAGTGACTTCTATGGCTACACCTTC. Translated, it gives CASSEGSDFYGYTF.

Note on this clonotype: A read error is the likely source, as a far larger clone sits one nucleotide away. This sequence joins TRBV7-2 and TRBJ2-7; no clear D gene. There are 12 residues in the CDR3. The V gene's germline CDR1 is SGHTA and CDR2 FQGNSA. This chain's CDR3 is CASSSYTDEQCF. CDR3 sequence (DNA): TGTGCCAGCAGCTCATACACGGACGAGCAGTGCTTC. Combining the CDR3 with reference TRBV7-2 and TRBJ2-7 gives the whole variable domain GAGVSQSPSNKVTEKGKDVELRCDPISGHTALYWYRQSLGQGLEFLIYFQGNSAPDKSGLPSDRFSAERTGGSVSTLTIQRTQQEDSAVYLCASSSYTDEQCFGPGTRLTVT.

On this clonotype: This may arise from a read error, as a much more abundant clone is one base away. The rearrangement links TRBV6-2 or TRBV6-3 to TRBJ2-2; D is ambiguous. This CDR3 region has 14 residues. Trimming took off 11 bases at V and 6 bases at J, with 19 bases between the two ends. The germline V gene has CDR1 MNHEY and CDR2 SVGEGT. The CDR3 DNA reads TGTGCCGGCACCGCCCGTCGAGACGCCGGGGAGCTGTTTTTT. Translating it yields CAGTARRDAGELFF.